This T cell receptor beta chain was observed in a study of chemoradiotherapy in HPV16-positive cancers. Assay: immunoSEQ multiplex PCR; the TCRdb copy retains only in-frame clones and omits some. The sample records about 68,000 clones, 85% to 90% being singletons. Points from the study as a whole: Only a couple of HPV16-positive patients supplied the functional HPV-specificity definition. During treatment, candidate HPV-specific clones and E7-related motifs expanded in tumor.

As regards this clone: The target antigen is unknown.

The CDR3 is 16 amino acids. With V trimmed by 6 bases and J by 3 bases, 8 bases remained unmatched. Germline CDR1 reads LNHDA; CDR2 reads SQIVND (reference sequence). The J gene is TRBJ2-1, the V gene TRBV19; 10 nucleotides match TRBD2. The source was blood, collected from a patient who underwent chemoradiotherapy. The source of this sequence is a human donor with HPV-associated anogenital cancer. The CDR3 protein is CASRLGLAFGYNEQFF. The CDR3 DNA is TGTGCCAGTAGGCTGGGACTAGCGTTCGGCTACAATGAGCAGTTCTTC.